The rows below give T cell receptor beta chains drawn from one sample of a study of blood T cell repertoires in COVID-19. The data were produced by immunoSEQ multiplex PCR, yet TCRdb's version contains in-frame clones alone and is incomplete. The data hold about 300,000 clones, with around 87% observed a single time. The sequenced material came from peripheral blood. The receptors stem from a man aged 18 to 29 with active or convalescent COVID-19. CDR3s include the opening cysteine and the closing phenylalanine or tryptophan. D genes are given only for firm matches. The size entry is marked missing in some rows and otherwise reads once, few, many or a size class.

d_call: .; v_call: TRBV9; clone_size: .; j_call: TRBJ2-4; cdr3_nt: TGTGCCAGCAGCTCCCGCCACGATCGGGGCATTCAGTACTTC; cdr3_aa: CASSSRHDRGIQYF
d_call: .; v_call: TRBV6-5; clone_size: .; j_call: TRBJ1-2; cdr3_nt: TGTGCCAGCAGTTACTCCGTGGGTGAGGGTGGCTACACCTTC; cdr3_aa: CASSYSVGEGGYTF
d_call: TRBD2; v_call: TRBV6-2/TRBV6-3; clone_size: .; j_call: TRBJ2-5; cdr3_nt: TGTGCCAGCAGTTATAGCGGGAGAACCCAAGAGACCCAGTACTTC; cdr3_aa: CASSYSGRTQETQYF
d_call: .; v_call: TRBV3-1/TRBV3-2; clone_size: once; j_call: TRBJ2-7; cdr3_nt: TGTGCCAGCAGCCCCTGGACTGGCTCCTACGAGCAGTACTTC; cdr3_aa: CASSPWTGSYEQYF
d_call: TRBD1; v_call: TRBV14; clone_size: few; j_call: TRBJ1-1; cdr3_nt: TGTGCCAGCAGCCATACCGGGACAGGGGGCCCCAGCCGGAACACTGAAGCTTTCTTT; cdr3_aa: CASSHTGTGGPSRNTEAFF
d_call: TRBD1; v_call: TRBV2; clone_size: .; j_call: TRBJ2-7; cdr3_nt: TGTGCCAGCAGTGAAATAGGTCCCGGGACAGCTCCCTACGAGCAGTACTTC; cdr3_aa: CASSEIGPGTAPYEQYF
d_call: .; v_call: TRBV28; clone_size: .; j_call: TRBJ1-2; cdr3_nt: TGTGCCAGCAGATCGGGACTGATTTATGGCTACACCTTC; cdr3_aa: CASRSGLIYGYTF
d_call: .; v_call: TRBV7-8; clone_size: .; j_call: TRBJ2-7; cdr3_nt: TGTGCCAGCAGCCCTCAGACTGGGGAGCAGTACTTC; cdr3_aa: CASSPQTGEQYF
d_call: .; v_call: TRBV20-1; clone_size: .; j_call: TRBJ1-2; cdr3_nt: TGCAGTGCTAGTTCCGCTAATAACTATGGCTACACCTTC; cdr3_aa: CSASSANNYGYTF
d_call: .; v_call: TRBV5-1; clone_size: once; j_call: TRBJ2-2; cdr3_nt: TGCGCCAGTCGGGGATTAAACACCGGGGAGCTGTTTTTT; cdr3_aa: CASRGLNTGELFF
d_call: TRBD1; v_call: TRBV7-2; clone_size: once; j_call: TRBJ2-5; cdr3_nt: TGTGCCAGCAGCTTTAACAGGGGGCGTGAGACCCAGTACTTC; cdr3_aa: CASSFNRGRETQYF
d_call: .; v_call: TRBV6-1; clone_size: .; j_call: TRBJ1-1; cdr3_nt: TGTGCCAGCAGTGAAGGACCGAATTTGGGGAGCACTGAAGCTTTCTTT; cdr3_aa: CASSEGPNLGSTEAFF
d_call: .; v_call: TRBV18; clone_size: .; j_call: TRBJ2-7; cdr3_nt: TGTGCCAGCTCACCAGTCTTTGGACAAAAGTCCTACGAGCAGTACTTC; cdr3_aa: CASSPVFGQKSYEQYF
d_call: TRBD1; v_call: TRBV28; clone_size: few; j_call: TRBJ1-6; cdr3_nt: TGTGCCAGCAGATGGGGGACAGTTCAAAATTCACCCCTCCACTTT; cdr3_aa: CASRWGTVQNSPLHF
d_call: TRBD1; v_call: TRBV29-1; clone_size: few; j_call: TRBJ2-7; cdr3_nt: TGCAGCGTTGAAAGGGCCGGGACAGGGGGCAAGTACGAGCAGTACTTC; cdr3_aa: CSVERAGTGGKYEQYF
d_call: TRBD2; v_call: TRBV6-2/TRBV6-3; clone_size: .; j_call: TRBJ2-2; cdr3_nt: TGTGCCAGCAGTCGCGGGGGGGCCTCGGTCGGGGAGCTGTTTTTT; cdr3_aa: CASSRGGASVGELFF
d_call: TRBD2; v_call: TRBV3-1/TRBV3-2; clone_size: .; j_call: TRBJ2-1; cdr3_nt: TGTGCCAGCAGCACTTTGTTAGGGACTAGAAACAATGAGCAGTTCTTC; cdr3_aa: CASSTLLGTRNNEQFF
d_call: TRBD2; v_call: TRBV7-8; clone_size: .; j_call: TRBJ2-1; cdr3_nt: TGTGCCAGCAGCTTAGTAGCGGGAGCCTACAATGAGCAGTTCTTC; cdr3_aa: CASSLVAGAYNEQFF
d_call: .; v_call: TRBV2; clone_size: .; j_call: TRBJ2-7; cdr3_nt: TGTGCCAGCACAGTCAGGGCGCAGACATCCTACGAGCAGTACTTC; cdr3_aa: CASTVRAQTSYEQYF
d_call: .; v_call: TRBV24-1; clone_size: .; j_call: TRBJ2-2; cdr3_nt: TGTGCCACCAGTGATTACAGGGTGTCGAACACCGGGGAGCTGTTTTTT; cdr3_aa: CATSDYRVSNTGELFF
d_call: TRBD1; v_call: TRBV3-1/TRBV3-2; clone_size: .; j_call: TRBJ1-6; cdr3_nt: TGTGCCAGCGGCGGGACAGCTGACGGGAATTCACCCCTCCACTTT; cdr3_aa: CASGGTADGNSPLHF
d_call: .; v_call: TRBV11-2; clone_size: .; j_call: TRBJ2-7; cdr3_nt: TGTGCCAGCAGCTTGGGGCAGAGTACATACTACGAGCAGTACTTC; cdr3_aa: CASSLGQSTYYEQYF
d_call: TRBD1; v_call: TRBV10-3; clone_size: .; j_call: TRBJ2-7; cdr3_nt: TGTGCCATCAGTGCCGGGACAGGTACCCATGCAGCGTACTTC; cdr3_aa: CAISAGTGTHAAYF
d_call: TRBD1; v_call: TRBV24-1; clone_size: .; j_call: TRBJ2-1; cdr3_nt: TGTGCCACCAGTGACCCGGGACAGGGAACGTACAATGAGCAGTTCTTC; cdr3_aa: CATSDPGQGTYNEQFF
d_call: TRBD1; v_call: TRBV6-5; clone_size: .; j_call: TRBJ2-7; cdr3_nt: TGTGCCAGCAGAACACTAACAGGGGGCGACGAGCAGTACTTC; cdr3_aa: CASRTLTGGDEQYF
d_call: TRBD1; v_call: TRBV7-2; clone_size: .; j_call: TRBJ1-2; cdr3_nt: TGTGCCAGCAGCCCCAGGGGGCGATTTATAGGCTACACCTTC; cdr3_aa: CASSPRGRFIGYTF
d_call: .; v_call: TRBV5-1; clone_size: .; j_call: TRBJ2-7; cdr3_nt: TGCGCCAGCAGCTTGGGCACCGGGACTCGAGGGAACTACGAGCAGTACTTC; cdr3_aa: CASSLGTGTRGNYEQYF
d_call: TRBD2; v_call: TRBV2; clone_size: .; j_call: TRBJ2-1; cdr3_nt: TGTGCCAGCAGGGGGCTTTGGACTAGCGGGAGGGAAATCAATGAGCAGTTCTTC; cdr3_aa: CASRGLWTSGREINEQFF
d_call: TRBD2; v_call: TRBV3-1/TRBV3-2; clone_size: .; j_call: TRBJ2-3; cdr3_nt: TGTGCCAGCAGCACCCCTAGCGGGGGGCCGATCACAGATACGCAGTATTTT; cdr3_aa: CASSTPSGGPITDTQYF
d_call: TRBD1; v_call: TRBV27; clone_size: .; j_call: TRBJ2-7; cdr3_nt: TGTGCCACCCAACTACAGGGGGTAAACGAGCAGTACTTC; cdr3_aa: CATQLQGVNEQYF
d_call: TRBD2; v_call: TRBV24-1; clone_size: .; j_call: TRBJ2-3; cdr3_nt: TGTGCCACCGAGGCGGCGGGAGGAGATACGCAGTATTTT; cdr3_aa: CATEAAGGDTQYF
d_call: TRBD2; v_call: TRBV5-1; clone_size: .; j_call: TRBJ2-7; cdr3_nt: TGCGCCAGCAGTGCGGCCCTAGCGGGGAGCGCTATCTACGAGCAGTACTTC; cdr3_aa: CASSAALAGSAIYEQYF
d_call: .; v_call: TRBV9; clone_size: .; j_call: TRBJ1-1; cdr3_nt: TGTGCCAGCAGCGCAGGTAAACAGGGACACACTGAAGCTTTCTTT; cdr3_aa: CASSAGKQGHTEAFF
d_call: TRBD2; v_call: TRBV2; clone_size: .; j_call: TRBJ2-3; cdr3_nt: TGTGCCAGCAAGAAGGGGAGGGCAGATACGCAGTATTTT; cdr3_aa: CASKKGRADTQYF
d_call: TRBD2; v_call: TRBV11-2; clone_size: .; j_call: TRBJ2-1; cdr3_nt: TGTGCCAGCAGCTTCCCAAGGCGGGGGAGATACAATGAGCAGTTCTTC; cdr3_aa: CASSFPRRGRYNEQFF
d_call: .; v_call: TRBV10-1; clone_size: once; j_call: TRBJ2-3; cdr3_nt: TGCGCCAGCACTTCGAGCGAGGGCACAGATACGCAGTATTTT; cdr3_aa: CASTSSEGTDTQYF
d_call: .; v_call: TRBV5-1; clone_size: .; j_call: TRBJ1-4; cdr3_nt: TGCGCCAGCAGCCCGGGACACCAGAATGAAAAACTGTTTTTT; cdr3_aa: CASSPGHQNEKLFF
d_call: .; v_call: TRBV5-1; clone_size: .; j_call: TRBJ1-3; cdr3_nt: TGCGCCAGCAGCTTAAATGACAGTCCCTCTGGAAACACCATATATTTT; cdr3_aa: CASSLNDSPSGNTIYF
d_call: .; v_call: TRBV28; clone_size: .; j_call: TRBJ2-3; cdr3_nt: TGTGCCAGCAGTTTAACTCCGAGTGTTACGCAGTATTTT; cdr3_aa: CASSLTPSVTQYF
d_call: TRBD2; v_call: TRBV18; clone_size: .; j_call: TRBJ2-1; cdr3_nt: TGTGCCAGCTCACCTCCAACTAGCGGGAGATACAATGAGCAGTTCTTC; cdr3_aa: CASSPPTSGRYNEQFF
d_call: TRBD1; v_call: TRBV7-9; clone_size: .; j_call: TRBJ1-2; cdr3_nt: TGTGCCAGCAGCACTGGACAGGATGGCTACACCTTC; cdr3_aa: CASSTGQDGYTF
d_call: .; v_call: TRBV11-2; clone_size: .; j_call: TRBJ1-1; cdr3_nt: TGTGCCAGCAGCTTGTACTACCGGGACACTAACGAGGTAAATACTGAAGCTTTCTTT; cdr3_aa: CASSLYYRDTNEVNTEAFF
d_call: TRBD2; v_call: TRBV12-3/TRBV12-4; clone_size: .; j_call: TRBJ2-1; cdr3_nt: TGTGCCAGCAGGACTAGCGGGTACAATGAGCAGTTCTTC; cdr3_aa: CASRTSGYNEQFF